These T cell receptor beta chains were read from a single sample in a study of control samples from healthy donors and cancer patients. Libraries were prepared by immunoSEQ multiplex PCR; TCRdb keeps only in-frame clonotypes and omits some of them. The sample has fewer than 95,000 clones, about 83% seen once; the top ten hold 2% to 2.5%. Sequencing input: blood. All receptors derive from a woman in her thirties or forties in good health. CDR3s include the opening cysteine and the closing phenylalanine or tryptophan. The D gene is left open where the match is weak. Rows may omit the clone size; those that give it use once, few, many or a size class.

v_gene: TRBV5-8; d_gene: TRBD1; j_gene: TRBJ2-7; abundance: once; CDR3nt: TGTGCCAGCAGCTTTCTTCGACAGGGGGCCATCTACGAGCAGTACTTC; CDR3aa: CASSFLRQGAIYEQYF
v_gene: TRBV18; d_gene: TRBD1; j_gene: TRBJ2-3; abundance: -; CDR3nt: TGTGCCAGCTCACCCGGGACAGGGCCAGATACGCAGTATTTT; CDR3aa: CASSPGTGPDTQYF
v_gene: TRBV7-2; d_gene: -; j_gene: TRBJ1-1; abundance: -; CDR3nt: TGTGCCAGCAGCTTAGTTGGTACTTCTAGTGAAGCTTTCTTT; CDR3aa: CASSLVGTSSEAFF
v_gene: TRBV19; d_gene: -; j_gene: TRBJ2-7; abundance: -; CDR3nt: TGTGCCAGTAGTCGACGGGGCCGATACCGGGGCCGGTACGAGCAGTACTTC; CDR3aa: CASSRRGRYRGRYEQYF
v_gene: TRBV6-5; d_gene: -; j_gene: TRBJ1-2; abundance: -; CDR3nt: TGTGCCAGCAGTTCCACCCCTATACAACGCAACTATGGCTACACCTTC; CDR3aa: CASSSTPIQRNYGYTF
v_gene: TRBV4-3; d_gene: TRBD2; j_gene: TRBJ2-4; abundance: few; CDR3nt: TGCGCCAGCAGCCACGGAGCGGGGGACATTCAGTACTTC; CDR3aa: CASSHGAGDIQYF
v_gene: TRBV6-6; d_gene: TRBD2; j_gene: TRBJ2-7; abundance: -; CDR3nt: TGTGCCAGCAGCAAACACTCTCCGGTTGGGGCTAGCGGGGCCCCCTACGAGCAGTACTTC; CDR3aa: CASSKHSPVGASGAPYEQYF
v_gene: TRBV7-2; d_gene: -; j_gene: TRBJ1-1; abundance: -; CDR3nt: TGTGCCAGCAGCCCCTACACGGTGATGAACACTGAAGCTTTCTTT; CDR3aa: CASSPYTVMNTEAFF
v_gene: TRBV4-3; d_gene: -; j_gene: TRBJ1-1; abundance: -; CDR3nt: TGCGCCAGCGCGACAGGTATCGGGACTGAAGCTTTCTTT; CDR3aa: CASATGIGTEAFF
v_gene: TRBV7-2; d_gene: -; j_gene: TRBJ1-1; abundance: -; CDR3nt: TGTGCCAGCAGCTTTCAAACGGCAGGCCGGAACACTGAAGCTTTCTTT; CDR3aa: CASSFQTAGRNTEAFF
v_gene: TRBV7-9; d_gene: -; j_gene: TRBJ2-5; abundance: -; CDR3nt: TGTGCCAGCAGCTTTGGTGGCGGCCTCCAAGAGACCCAGTACTTC; CDR3aa: CASSFGGGLQETQYF
v_gene: TRBV16; d_gene: -; j_gene: TRBJ1-2; abundance: -; CDR3nt: TGTGCCAGCAGCCCGACTCGGACAGTCGGCTACACCTTC; CDR3aa: CASSPTRTVGYTF
v_gene: TRBV3-1/TRBV3-2; d_gene: TRBD1; j_gene: TRBJ1-2; abundance: -; CDR3nt: TGTGCCAGCAGCCAGTACGAGGGGGCGCGTGGCTACACCTTC; CDR3aa: CASSQYEGARGYTF
v_gene: TRBV7-2; d_gene: -; j_gene: TRBJ2-3; abundance: once; CDR3nt: TGTGCCAGCAGCTTACAAGCCCGGGACATCGGTGCAGATACGCAGTATTTT; CDR3aa: CASSLQARDIGADTQYF
v_gene: TRBV2; d_gene: -; j_gene: TRBJ2-7; abundance: few; CDR3nt: TGTGCCAGCAGTGAACAGGGAGGGCAGTACTTC; CDR3aa: CASSEQGGQYF
v_gene: TRBV3-1/TRBV3-2; d_gene: -; j_gene: TRBJ2-7; abundance: -; CDR3nt: TGTGCCAGCAGCCAATCCCAGTCCCGGGACTTGGACTACGAGCAGTACTTC; CDR3aa: CASSQSQSRDLDYEQYF
v_gene: TRBV20-1; d_gene: -; j_gene: TRBJ2-3; abundance: -; CDR3nt: TGCAGTGCTAGTCCGGCTAGCCTCAGCACAGATACGCAGTATTTT; CDR3aa: CSASPASLSTDTQYF
v_gene: TRBV7-2; d_gene: TRBD2; j_gene: TRBJ2-7; abundance: -; CDR3nt: TGTGCCAGCAGCGTTTTAGCGGGACCAGGGTACGAGCAGTACTTC; CDR3aa: CASSVLAGPGYEQYF
v_gene: TRBV7-8; d_gene: -; j_gene: TRBJ1-4; abundance: -; CDR3nt: TGTGCCAGCAGCTTAGCAGGCCCTAATGAAAAACTGTTTTTT; CDR3aa: CASSLAGPNEKLFF
v_gene: TRBV2; d_gene: -; j_gene: TRBJ2-1; abundance: few; CDR3nt: TGTGCCAGCAGCGGAGGGGGGGGTGAGCAGTTCTTC; CDR3aa: CASSGGGGEQFF
v_gene: TRBV15; d_gene: -; j_gene: TRBJ2-5; abundance: -; CDR3nt: TGTGCCACCAGCAAGCACCAAGAGACCCAGTACTTC; CDR3aa: CATSKHQETQYF
v_gene: TRBV2; d_gene: TRBD1; j_gene: TRBJ1-4; abundance: few; CDR3nt: TGTGCCAGCAGTGAAAGGACAGGAGGAGAAAAACTGTTTTTT; CDR3aa: CASSERTGGEKLFF
v_gene: TRBV5-1; d_gene: -; j_gene: TRBJ1-1; abundance: -; CDR3nt: TGCGCCAGCAGCTTGGAGGGTGGGAACACTGAAGCTTTCTTT; CDR3aa: CASSLEGGNTEAFF
v_gene: TRBV18; d_gene: TRBD1; j_gene: TRBJ1-4; abundance: -; CDR3nt: TGTGCCAGCTCGCCCGGGACAGGGGGTTTGTTTGGTGAAAAACTGTTTTTT; CDR3aa: CASSPGTGGLFGEKLFF
v_gene: TRBV19; d_gene: TRBD1; j_gene: TRBJ2-7; abundance: -; CDR3nt: TGTGCCAGTAGCCGCCGGGACAGGGGGTTCTACGAGCAGTACTTC; CDR3aa: CASSRRDRGFYEQYF
v_gene: TRBV30; d_gene: TRBD1; j_gene: TRBJ1-2; abundance: -; CDR3nt: TGTGCCTGGGGGACAGGGGTTACTTCAGTCTATGGCTACACCTTC; CDR3aa: CAWGTGVTSVYGYTF
v_gene: TRBV5-1; d_gene: TRBD2; j_gene: TRBJ2-3; abundance: few; CDR3nt: TGCGCCAGCAGCTGGACTAGCAATCCCACAGATACGCAGTATTTT; CDR3aa: CASSWTSNPTDTQYF
v_gene: TRBV12-3/TRBV12-4; d_gene: -; j_gene: TRBJ2-2; abundance: -; CDR3nt: TGTGCCAGCGGGGCCGGGGAGCTGTTTTTT; CDR3aa: CASGAGELFF
v_gene: TRBV2; d_gene: TRBD1; j_gene: TRBJ1-5; abundance: -; CDR3nt: TGTGCCAGCAGGGACAGGGGCGGGAGCAATCAGCCCCAGCATTTT; CDR3aa: CASRDRGGSNQPQHF
v_gene: TRBV11-3; d_gene: -; j_gene: TRBJ2-5; abundance: -; CDR3nt: TGTGCCAGCAGTACTGGGGGGGGGCCGGAGACCCAGTACTTC; CDR3aa: CASSTGGGPETQYF
v_gene: TRBV9; d_gene: TRBD1; j_gene: TRBJ2-7; abundance: -; CDR3nt: TGTGCCAGCAGCGTAGCGGACGGGACAGGGTTCGAGCAGTACTTC; CDR3aa: CASSVADGTGFEQYF
v_gene: TRBV10-1; d_gene: TRBD1; j_gene: TRBJ1-2; abundance: -; CDR3nt: TGCGCCAGCAGTCCGGACAGGGGTCGGGGGGACTATGGCTACACCTTC; CDR3aa: CASSPDRGRGDYGYTF
v_gene: TRBV12-3/TRBV12-4; d_gene: -; j_gene: TRBJ1-3; abundance: -; CDR3nt: TGTGCCAGCAGTCCCGGGTTCATGGGCACCATATATTTT; CDR3aa: CASSPGFMGTIYF
v_gene: TRBV11-3; d_gene: -; j_gene: TRBJ2-7; abundance: -; CDR3nt: TGTGCCAGCAGCCCGTCGTCCTACGAGCAGTACTTC; CDR3aa: CASSPSSYEQYF
v_gene: TRBV7-6; d_gene: -; j_gene: TRBJ2-5; abundance: -; CDR3nt: TGTGCCAGCAGCCCTTCGGGTAGCGGCAACCAAGAGACCCAGTACTTC; CDR3aa: CASSPSGSGNQETQYF
v_gene: TRBV4-3; d_gene: TRBD2; j_gene: TRBJ2-7; abundance: -; CDR3nt: TGCGCCAGCAGCCAAAAATATCGCGGGGGATACGAGCAGTACTTC; CDR3aa: CASSQKYRGGYEQYF
v_gene: TRBV9; d_gene: -; j_gene: TRBJ1-4; abundance: -; CDR3nt: TGTGCCAGCAGCGTAGCTAGCGGAGGGGGTGAAAAACTGTTTTTT; CDR3aa: CASSVASGGGEKLFF
v_gene: TRBV7-2; d_gene: -; j_gene: TRBJ2-5; abundance: -; CDR3nt: TGTGCCAGCAGCTTAGACATTGATGGAGGCTCGGAGACCCAGTACTTC; CDR3aa: CASSLDIDGGSETQYF
v_gene: TRBV2; d_gene: TRBD1; j_gene: TRBJ2-1; abundance: -; CDR3nt: TGTGCCAGCAGTGAACTCAGGGGGCGATACAATGAGCAGTTCTTC; CDR3aa: CASSELRGRYNEQFF
v_gene: TRBV4-3; d_gene: -; j_gene: TRBJ2-7; abundance: -; CDR3nt: TGCGCCAGCAGCCAAGTTTTAAACTACGAGCAGTACTTC; CDR3aa: CASSQVLNYEQYF
v_gene: TRBV10-2; d_gene: -; j_gene: TRBJ1-3; abundance: -; CDR3nt: TGCGCCAGCAGGTCGGCAGGGACTGGAAACACCATATATTTT; CDR3aa: CASRSAGTGNTIYF
v_gene: TRBV30; d_gene: TRBD2; j_gene: TRBJ2-7; abundance: -; CDR3nt: TGTGCCGGGTTTGGGGAGCGGGGATCCGAGCAGTACTTC; CDR3aa: CAGFGERGSEQYF
v_gene: TRBV4-3; d_gene: TRBD1; j_gene: TRBJ2-3; abundance: -; CDR3nt: TGCGCCAGCAGCCAAGTCCGAGAAGGAGGGACAGGGGGAGTAGATACGCAGTATTTT; CDR3aa: CASSQVREGGTGGVDTQYF
v_gene: TRBV6-5; d_gene: -; j_gene: TRBJ2-1; abundance: -; CDR3nt: TGTGCCAGCAGTCCTCCGGGACACAAGTACAATGAGCAGTTCTTC; CDR3aa: CASSPPGHKYNEQFF